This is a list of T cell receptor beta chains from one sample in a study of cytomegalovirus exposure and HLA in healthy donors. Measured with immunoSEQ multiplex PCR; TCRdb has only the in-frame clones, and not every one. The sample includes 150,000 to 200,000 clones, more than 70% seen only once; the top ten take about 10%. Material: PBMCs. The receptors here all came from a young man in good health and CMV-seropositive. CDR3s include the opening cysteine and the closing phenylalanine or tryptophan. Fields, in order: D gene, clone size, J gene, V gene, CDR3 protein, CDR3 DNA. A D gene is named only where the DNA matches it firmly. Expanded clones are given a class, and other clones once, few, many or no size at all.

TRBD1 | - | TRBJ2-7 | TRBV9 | CASSVDGTVTYEQYF | TGTGCCAGCAGCGTCGACGGGACAGTTACCTACGAGCAGTACTTC
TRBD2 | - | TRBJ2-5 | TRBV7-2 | CASSSPWAGGRETQYF | TGTGCCAGCAGCTCCCCCTGGGCGGGGGGCAGGGAGACCCAGTACTTC
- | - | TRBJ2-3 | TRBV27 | CASSPRTVRDTQYF | TGTGCCAGCAGCCCGAGGACTGTGAGGGATACGCAGTATTTT
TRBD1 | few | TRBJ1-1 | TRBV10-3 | CAISLGQPNTEAFF | TGTGCCATCAGCCTGGGACAGCCGAACACTGAAGCTTTCTTT
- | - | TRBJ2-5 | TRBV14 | CASSRAEETQYF | TGTGCCAGCAGCCGAGCTGAAGAGACCCAGTACTTC
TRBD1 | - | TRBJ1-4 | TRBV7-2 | CASSSQGAGDNEKLFF | TGTGCCAGCAGCTCACAGGGGGCAGGGGATAATGAAAAACTGTTTTTT
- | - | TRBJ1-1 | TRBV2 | CASSGLGGDTEAFF | TGTGCCAGCAGTGGCTTGGGAGGGGACACTGAAGCTTTCTTT
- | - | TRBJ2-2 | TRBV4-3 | CASASGGGNGELFF | TGCGCCAGCGCATCGGGGGGCGGGAACGGGGAGCTGTTTTTT
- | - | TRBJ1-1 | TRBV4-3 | CASSPTGTEAFF | TGCGCCAGCAGCCCCACGGGCACTGAAGCTTTCTTT
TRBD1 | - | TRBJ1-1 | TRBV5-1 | CASSPDRVRAFF | TGCGCCAGCAGCCCAGACAGGGTTCGAGCTTTCTTT
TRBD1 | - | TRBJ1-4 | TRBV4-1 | CASSHRDRENEKLFF | TGCGCCAGCAGCCACAGGGACAGGGAGAATGAAAAACTGTTTTTT
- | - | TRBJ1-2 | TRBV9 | CASSPSPDRNYGYTF | TGTGCCAGCAGCCCTAGCCCCGACAGGAACTATGGCTACACCTTC
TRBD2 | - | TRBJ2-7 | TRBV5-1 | CASSLGLAVGEQYF | TGCGCCAGCAGCTTGGGACTAGCGGTAGGCGAGCAGTACTTC
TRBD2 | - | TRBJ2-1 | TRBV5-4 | CATLGTSTLSEQFF | TGTGCCACCCTGGGGACTAGCACTTTGAGTGAGCAGTTCTTC
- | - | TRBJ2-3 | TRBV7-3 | CASSSETSSAGTDTQYF | TGTGCCAGCAGCTCAGAAACTAGCTCGGCGGGCACAGATACGCAGTATTTT
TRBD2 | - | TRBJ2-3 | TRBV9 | CASSVGLAVTPSTDTQYF | TGTGCCAGCAGCGTAGGACTAGCGGTTACCCCTAGCACAGATACGCAGTATTTT
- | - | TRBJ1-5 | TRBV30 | CAWSVGVGNQPQHF | TGTGCCTGGAGTGTCGGTGTGGGCAATCAGCCCCAGCATTTT
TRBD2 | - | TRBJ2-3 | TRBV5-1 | CASSLKLAGVDTQYF | TGCGCCAGCAGCTTGAAACTAGCGGGCGTCGATACGCAGTATTTT
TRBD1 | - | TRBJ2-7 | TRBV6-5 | CASSPRTGHREQYF | TGTGCCAGCAGTCCACGGACAGGGCACCGGGAGCAGTACTTC
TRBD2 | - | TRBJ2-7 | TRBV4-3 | CASSQDRAGTSYEQYF | TGCGCCAGCAGCCAAGATCGAGCGGGGACCTCCTACGAGCAGTACTTC
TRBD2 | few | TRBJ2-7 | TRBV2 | CASSVTSGRLYEQYF | TGTGCCAGCAGTGTAACTAGCGGTAGACTCTACGAGCAGTACTTC
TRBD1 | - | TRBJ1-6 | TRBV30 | CALNRGPTTNSPLHF | TGTGCCTTGAATAGGGGGCCCACCACCAATTCACCCCTCCACTTT